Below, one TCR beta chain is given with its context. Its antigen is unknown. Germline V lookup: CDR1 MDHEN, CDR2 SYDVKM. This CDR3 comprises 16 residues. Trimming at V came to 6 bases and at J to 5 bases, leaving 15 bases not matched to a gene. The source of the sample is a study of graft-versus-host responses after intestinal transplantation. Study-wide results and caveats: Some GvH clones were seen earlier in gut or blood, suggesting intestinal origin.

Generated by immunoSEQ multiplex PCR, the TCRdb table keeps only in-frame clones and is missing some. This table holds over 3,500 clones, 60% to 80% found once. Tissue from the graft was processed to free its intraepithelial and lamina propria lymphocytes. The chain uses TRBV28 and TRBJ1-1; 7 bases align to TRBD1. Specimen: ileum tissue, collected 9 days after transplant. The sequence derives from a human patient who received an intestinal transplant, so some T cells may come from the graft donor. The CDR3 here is CASSPTYRGGWTEAFF. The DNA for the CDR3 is TGTGCCAGCAGCCCAACCTACAGGGGCGGTTGGACTGAAGCTTTCTTT.